Described below is a single T cell receptor (beta chain) sequence and its context. Some clones are missing from TCRdb's copy, which holds only in-frame ones; the method was immunoSEQ multiplex PCR. The table shows roughly 200,000 clones, with approximately 80% occurring only once. This specimen belongs to a study of blood T cell repertoires in COVID-19. Germline V gene lookup returns CDR1 MNHEY and CDR2 SVGAGI. The V and J ends lost 6 bases and 7 bases, in that order; junction bases with no gene match: 9. The CDR3 has 14 amino acids. The J gene is TRBJ1-2, the V gene TRBV6-5; TRBD1 matches at 9 bases. Material for sequencing was peripheral blood. The TCR sequence derives from a human donor in a cohort sampled during active COVID-19. The CDR3 DNA sequence: TGTGCCAGCAGACTCCCGGGACAGGGCTTTGGCTACACCTTC. Amino acids: CASRLPGQGFGYTF.